This T cell receptor beta chain was captured by sequencing in a study of cytomegalovirus exposure and HLA in healthy donors. Background on the study: Ancestry clustering placed 81% of more than 350 genotyped donors in the Caucasian-associated cluster. Whole-study results and caveats: In a later analysis, a genetic analysis reported fewer productive-TCR N-insertions in an Asian-associated ancestry cluster than the cohort average. Association of a missense DCLRE1C variant with TCR beta V- and J-gene trimming was reported in a later analysis.

As regards this clone: What it binds is unknown. A read error may account for a junction end that differs from germline.

Researchers ran the PCR with 60 Vbeta and 13 Jbeta primers. Sequencing was performed with immunoSEQ multiplex PCR; in TCRdb, only in-frame clones are kept and a portion is missing. The table lists just over 60,000 clones, about 89% of them singletons. Germline CDR1 SSHAT, CDR2 FNYEAQ (reference sequence). The CDR3 has 16 amino acids. Source material: PBMCs. The clonotype comes from a man aged 18 to 30 in good health and CMV-seronegative. The chain is built from TRBV7-7 and TRBJ2-3; TRBD2 matches 14 bases. The CDR3 loop is CASSLEGLAGVGTQYF. The CDR3 region has the DNA TGTGCTAGCAGCTTAGAGGGACTAGCGGGGGTTGGTACGCAGTATTTT.